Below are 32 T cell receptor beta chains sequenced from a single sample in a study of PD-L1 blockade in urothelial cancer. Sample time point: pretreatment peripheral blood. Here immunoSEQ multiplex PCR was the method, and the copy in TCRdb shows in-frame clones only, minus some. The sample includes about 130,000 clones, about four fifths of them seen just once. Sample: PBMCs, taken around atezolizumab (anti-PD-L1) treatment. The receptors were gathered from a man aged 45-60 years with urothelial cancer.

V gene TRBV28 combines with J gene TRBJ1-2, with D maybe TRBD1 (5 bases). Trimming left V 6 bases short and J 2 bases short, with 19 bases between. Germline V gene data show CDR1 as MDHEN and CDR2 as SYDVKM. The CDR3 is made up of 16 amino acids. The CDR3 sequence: CASRLGGGVLNYGYTF. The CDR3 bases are TGTGCCAGCAGGCTGGGAGGAGGGGTCTTAAACTATGGCTACACCTTC.

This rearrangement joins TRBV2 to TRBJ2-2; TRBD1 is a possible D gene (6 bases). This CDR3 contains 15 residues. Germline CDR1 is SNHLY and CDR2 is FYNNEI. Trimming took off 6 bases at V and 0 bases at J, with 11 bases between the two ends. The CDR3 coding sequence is TGTGCCAGCAGGACGCAGGGGACGAACACCGGGGAGCTGTTTTTT. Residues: CASRTQGTNTGELFF. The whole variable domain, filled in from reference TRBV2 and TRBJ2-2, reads EPEVTQTPSHQVTQMGQEVILRCVPISNHLYFYWYRQILGQKVEFLVSFYNNEISEKSEIFDDQFSVERPDGSNFTLKIRSTKLEDSAMYFCASRTQGTNTGELFFGEGSRLTVL.

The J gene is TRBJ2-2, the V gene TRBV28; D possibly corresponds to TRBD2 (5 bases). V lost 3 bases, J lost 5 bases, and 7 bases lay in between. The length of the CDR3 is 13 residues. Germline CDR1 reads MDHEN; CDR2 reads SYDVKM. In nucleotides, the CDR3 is TGTGCCAGCAGTTTGTCGGGAACCGGGGAGCTGTTTTTT. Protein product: CASSLSGTGELFF. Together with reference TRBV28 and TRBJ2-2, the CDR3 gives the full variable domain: DVKVTQSSRYLVKRTGEKVFLECVQDMDHENMFWYRQDPGLGLRLIYFSYDVKMKEKGDIPEGYSVSREKKERFSLILESASTNQTSMYLCASSLSGTGELFFGEGSRLTVL.

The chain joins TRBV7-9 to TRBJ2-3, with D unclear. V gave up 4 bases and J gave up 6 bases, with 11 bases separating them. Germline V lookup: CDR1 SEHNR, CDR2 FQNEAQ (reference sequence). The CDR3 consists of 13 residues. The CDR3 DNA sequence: TGTGCCAGCAGCTCCCGGCTGGAGGATACGCAGTATTTT. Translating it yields CASSSRLEDTQYF.

The CDR3 DNA follows: TGCGCCAGCAGCCACCACGGGACAGGGAACGATGAGCAGTTCTTC. Its translation: CASSHHGTGNDEQFF. J is TRBJ2-1 and V is TRBV4-1; 9 bases match TRBD1. The germline V gene encodes CDR1 MGHRA and CDR2 YSYEKL. The trim removed 3 bases at V and 8 bases at J, leaving 8 bases unmatched. CDR3 size: 15 residues.

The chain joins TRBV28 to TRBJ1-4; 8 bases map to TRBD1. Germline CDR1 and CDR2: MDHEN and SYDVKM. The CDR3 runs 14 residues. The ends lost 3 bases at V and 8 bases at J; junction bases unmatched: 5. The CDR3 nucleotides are TGTGCCAGCAGTTTCGACAGGGGACGGGAAAAACTGTTTTTT. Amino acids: CASSFDRGREKLFF.

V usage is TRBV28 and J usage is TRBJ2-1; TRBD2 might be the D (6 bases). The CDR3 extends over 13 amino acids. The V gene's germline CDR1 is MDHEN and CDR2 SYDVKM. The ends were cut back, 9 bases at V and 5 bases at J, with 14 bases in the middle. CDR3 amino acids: CASTTGGHNEQFF. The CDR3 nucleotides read TGTGCCAGTACGACCGGGGGACACAATGAGCAGTTCTTC.

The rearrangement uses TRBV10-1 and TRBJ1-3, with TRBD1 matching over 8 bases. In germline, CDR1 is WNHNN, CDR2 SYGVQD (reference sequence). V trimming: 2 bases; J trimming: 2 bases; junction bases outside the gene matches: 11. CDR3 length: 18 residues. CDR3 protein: CASSEATGQGPPGNTIYF. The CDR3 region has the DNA TGCGCCAGCAGTGAGGCTACAGGACAGGGACCCCCTGGAAACACCATATATTTT.

This CDR3 is CASSLIPGSGTGVGETQYF. The CDR3 nucleotides are TGTGCCAGCAGCTTAATACCGGGGAGCGGGACAGGGGTCGGTGAGACCCAGTACTTC. The gene calls are TRBV7-2 and TRBJ2-5; TRBD1 matches 10 bases. The CDR3 sequence is 19 residues long. Trimming removed 2 bases from V and 5 bases from J; junction bases left unmatched: 17. Germline V gives CDR1 SGHTA, CDR2 FQGNSA.

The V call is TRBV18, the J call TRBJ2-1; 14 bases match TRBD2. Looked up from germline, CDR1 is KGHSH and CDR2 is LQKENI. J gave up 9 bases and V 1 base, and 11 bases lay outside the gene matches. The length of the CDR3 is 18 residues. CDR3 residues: CASSPLRLAGGRASEQFF. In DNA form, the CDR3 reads TGTGCCAGCTCACCACTTCGACTAGCGGGAGGGCGGGCTTCTGAGCAGTTCTTC.

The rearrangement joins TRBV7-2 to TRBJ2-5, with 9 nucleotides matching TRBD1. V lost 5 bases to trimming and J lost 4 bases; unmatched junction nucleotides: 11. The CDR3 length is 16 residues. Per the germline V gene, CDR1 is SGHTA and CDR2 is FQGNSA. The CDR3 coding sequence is TGTGCCAGCAGCGTGATCGGGACAGGGTGGTCAGAGACCCAGTACTTC. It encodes CASSVIGTGWSETQYF.

The CDR3 protein is CASSHGQGVNTGELFF. DNA of the CDR3: TGCGCCAGCAGCCACGGACAGGGGGTGAACACCGGGGAGCTGTTTTTT. This rearrangement joins TRBV4-1 to TRBJ2-2; 10 nucleotides agree with TRBD1. This CDR3 is 16 amino acids long. Trimming at V came to 3 bases and at J to 1 base, leaving 2 bases not matched to a gene. CDR1 is MGHRA and CDR2 is YSYEKL in the germline V gene.

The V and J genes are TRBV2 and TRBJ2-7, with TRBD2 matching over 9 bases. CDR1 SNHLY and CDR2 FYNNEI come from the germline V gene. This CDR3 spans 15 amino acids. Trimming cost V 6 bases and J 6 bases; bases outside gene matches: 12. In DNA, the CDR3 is TGTGCCAGCAGAGCGGGGAGTGGACTAGCGAGCGAGCAGTACTTC. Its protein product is CASRAGSGLASEQYF. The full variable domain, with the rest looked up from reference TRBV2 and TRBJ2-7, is EPEVTQTPSHQVTQMGQEVILRCVPISNHLYFYWYRQILGQKVEFLVSFYNNEISEKSEIFDDQFSVERPDGSNFTLKIRSTKLEDSAMYFCASRAGSGLASEQYFGPGTRLTVT.

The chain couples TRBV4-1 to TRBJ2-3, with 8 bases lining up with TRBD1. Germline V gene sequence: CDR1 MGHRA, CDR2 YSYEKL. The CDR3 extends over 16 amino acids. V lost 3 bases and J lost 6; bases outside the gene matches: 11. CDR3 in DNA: TGCGCCAGCAGCCAGTACCGGGACAGGATTCTGGATACGCAGTATTTT. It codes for CASSQYRDRILDTQYF.

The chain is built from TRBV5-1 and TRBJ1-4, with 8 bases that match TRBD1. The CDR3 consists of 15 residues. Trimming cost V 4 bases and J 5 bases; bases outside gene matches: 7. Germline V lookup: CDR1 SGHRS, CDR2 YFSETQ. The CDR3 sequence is CASSTGQGHNEKLFF. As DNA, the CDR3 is TGCGCCAGCAGCACCGGACAGGGTCACAATGAAAAACTGTTTTTT.

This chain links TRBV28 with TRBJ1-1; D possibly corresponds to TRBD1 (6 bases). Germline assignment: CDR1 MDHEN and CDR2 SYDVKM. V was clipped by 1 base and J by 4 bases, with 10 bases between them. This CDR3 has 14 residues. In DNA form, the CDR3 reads TGTGCCAGCAGTTTATCCTCAGGGGTCACTGAAGCTTTCTTT. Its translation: CASSLSSGVTEAFF.

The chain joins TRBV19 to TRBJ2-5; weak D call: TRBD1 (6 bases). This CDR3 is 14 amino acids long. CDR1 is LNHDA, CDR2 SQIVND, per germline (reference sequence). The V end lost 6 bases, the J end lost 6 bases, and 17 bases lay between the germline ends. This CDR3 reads CASSEGEVSKTQYF. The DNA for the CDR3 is TGTGCCAGTAGCGAGGGGGAAGTTTCGAAGACCCAGTACTTC.

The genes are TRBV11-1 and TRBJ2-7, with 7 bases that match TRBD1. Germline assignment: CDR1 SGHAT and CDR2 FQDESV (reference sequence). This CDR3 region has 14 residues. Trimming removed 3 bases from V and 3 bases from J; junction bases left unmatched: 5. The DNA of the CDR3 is TGTGCCAGCAGCTTCGGGACAGCCGTCTACGAGCAGTACTTC. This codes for CASSFGTAVYEQYF.

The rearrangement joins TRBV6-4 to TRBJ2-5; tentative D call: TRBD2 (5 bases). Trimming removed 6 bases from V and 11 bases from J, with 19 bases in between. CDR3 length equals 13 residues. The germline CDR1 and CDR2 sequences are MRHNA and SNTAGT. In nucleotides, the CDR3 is TGTGCCAGCAGCAGCGTCGCACTGGGAGAGCAGTACTTC. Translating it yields CASSSVALGEQYF.

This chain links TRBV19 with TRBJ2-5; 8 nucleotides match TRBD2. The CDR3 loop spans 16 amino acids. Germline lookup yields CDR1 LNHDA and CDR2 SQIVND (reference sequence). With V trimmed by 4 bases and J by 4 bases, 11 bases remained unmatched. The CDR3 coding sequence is TGTGCCAGTAGTACCAAGAGCGGGAGTAGCGGAGAGACCCAGTACTTC. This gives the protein CASSTKSGSSGETQYF.

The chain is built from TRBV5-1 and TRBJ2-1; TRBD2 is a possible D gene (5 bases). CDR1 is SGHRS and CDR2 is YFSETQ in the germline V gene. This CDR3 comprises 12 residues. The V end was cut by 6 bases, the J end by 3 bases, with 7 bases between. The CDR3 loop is CASNGNYNEQFF. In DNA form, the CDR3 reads TGCGCCAGCAACGGGAACTACAATGAGCAGTTCTTC.

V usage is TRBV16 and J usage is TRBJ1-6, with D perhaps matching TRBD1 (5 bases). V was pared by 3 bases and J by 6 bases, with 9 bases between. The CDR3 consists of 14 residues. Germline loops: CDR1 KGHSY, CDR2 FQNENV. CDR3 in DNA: TGTGCCAGCAGCCACAGGGATCTTAATTCACCCCTCCACTTT. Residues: CASSHRDLNSPLHF.

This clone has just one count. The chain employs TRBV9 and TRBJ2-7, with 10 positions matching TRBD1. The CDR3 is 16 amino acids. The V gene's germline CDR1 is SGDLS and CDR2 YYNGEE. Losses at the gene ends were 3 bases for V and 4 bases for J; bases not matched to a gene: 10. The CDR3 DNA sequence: TGTGCCAGCAGCGCTACTCCGGGACAGGGGTATTACGAGCAGTACTTC. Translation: CASSATPGQGYYEQYF.

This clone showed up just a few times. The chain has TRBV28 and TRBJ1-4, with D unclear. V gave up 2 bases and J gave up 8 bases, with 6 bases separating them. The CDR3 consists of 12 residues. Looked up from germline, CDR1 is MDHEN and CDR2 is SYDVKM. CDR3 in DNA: TGTGCCAGCAGTTTAGGCAGGGAAAAACTGTTTTTT. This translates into CASSLGREKLFF.

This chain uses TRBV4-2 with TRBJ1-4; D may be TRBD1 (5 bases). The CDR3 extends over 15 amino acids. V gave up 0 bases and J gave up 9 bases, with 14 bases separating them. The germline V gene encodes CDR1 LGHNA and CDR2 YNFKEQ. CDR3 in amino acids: CASSQDLEGSQKLFF. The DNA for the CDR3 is TGTGCCAGCAGCCAAGATTTGGAGGGGAGTCAAAAACTGTTTTTT.

DNA for the CDR3: TGTGCCAGCAGCTTCCAGGGCCTTGGGGTCACTGAAGCTTTCTTT. It is translated as CASSFQGLGVTEAFF. The chain carries TRBV7-9 and TRBJ1-1; D is perhaps TRBD1 (5 bases). From germline, CDR1 is SEHNR and CDR2 FQNEAQ (reference sequence). The V end lost 3 bases, the J end lost 4 bases, and 15 bases lay between the germline ends. The length of the CDR3 is 15 residues.

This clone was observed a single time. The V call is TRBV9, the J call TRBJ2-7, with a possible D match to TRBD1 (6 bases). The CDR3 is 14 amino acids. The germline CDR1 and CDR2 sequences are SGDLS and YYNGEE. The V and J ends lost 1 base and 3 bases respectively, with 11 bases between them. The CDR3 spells CASSVRWDNYEQYF. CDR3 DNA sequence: TGTGCCAGCAGCGTAAGATGGGACAACTACGAGCAGTACTTC.

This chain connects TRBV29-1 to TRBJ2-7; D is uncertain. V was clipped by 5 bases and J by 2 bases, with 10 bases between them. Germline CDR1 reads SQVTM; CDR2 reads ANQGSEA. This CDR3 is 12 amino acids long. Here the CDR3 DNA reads TGCAGCGTTACCGGGTTGACCTACGAGCAGTACTTC. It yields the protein CSVTGLTYEQYF.

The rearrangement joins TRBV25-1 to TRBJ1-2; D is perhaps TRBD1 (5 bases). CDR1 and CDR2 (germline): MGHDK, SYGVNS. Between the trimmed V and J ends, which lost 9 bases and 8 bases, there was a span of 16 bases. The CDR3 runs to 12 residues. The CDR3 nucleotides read TGTGCCAGTAAGGACCAGGGAAGAGGCTACACCTTC. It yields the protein CASKDQGRGYTF.

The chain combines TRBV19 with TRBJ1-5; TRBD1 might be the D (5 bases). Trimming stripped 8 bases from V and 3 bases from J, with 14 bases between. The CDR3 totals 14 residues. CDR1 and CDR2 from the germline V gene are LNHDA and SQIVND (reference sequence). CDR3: CASSGLGTNQPQHF. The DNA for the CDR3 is TGTGCCAGTTCGGGACTGGGAACCAATCAGCCCCAGCATTTT. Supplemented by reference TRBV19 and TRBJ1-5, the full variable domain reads DGGITQSPKYLFRKEGQNVTLSCEQNLNHDAMYWYRQDPGQGLRLIYYSQIVNDFQKGDIAEGYSVSREKKESFPLTVTSAQKNPTAFYLCASSGLGTNQPQHFGDGTRLSIL.

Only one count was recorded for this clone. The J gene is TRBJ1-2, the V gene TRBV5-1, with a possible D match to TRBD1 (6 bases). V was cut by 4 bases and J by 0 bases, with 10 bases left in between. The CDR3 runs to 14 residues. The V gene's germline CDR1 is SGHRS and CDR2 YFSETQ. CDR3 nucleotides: TGCGCCAGCAGCCGCGGACAGTCTAACTATGGCTACACCTTC. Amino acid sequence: CASSRGQSNYGYTF.

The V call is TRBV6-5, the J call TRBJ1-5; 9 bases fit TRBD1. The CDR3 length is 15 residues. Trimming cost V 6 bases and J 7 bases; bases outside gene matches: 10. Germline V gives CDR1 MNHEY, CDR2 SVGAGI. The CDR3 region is CASRPGQGLIQPQHF. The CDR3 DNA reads TGTGCCAGCAGACCTGGACAGGGGCTTATCCAGCCCCAGCATTTT.